This section outlines one T cell receptor (beta chain) sequence together with its context. The CDR3 sequence is 16 residues long. The ends lost 0 bases at V and 3 bases at J; junction bases unmatched: 7. CDR1 is LNHNV, CDR2 YYDKDF, per germline (reference sequence). TCRdb recomputed calls from the RT-PCR reads with MiXCR, one row per CDR3 protein. The sample gives almost 700,000 distinct CDR3 sequences, 14% of which show up once; about 3.6% is in the top ten. The sequence derives from a female donor in good health, serving as a healthy control. Material: memory CD4+ T cells from blood. The chain carries TRBV15 and TRBJ1-2; 7 bases agree with TRBD1. CDR3 protein: CATSRDPGQPYYGYTF. The CDR3 DNA follows: TGTGCCACCAGCAGAGACCCGGGACAGCCTTACTATGGCTACACCTTC.